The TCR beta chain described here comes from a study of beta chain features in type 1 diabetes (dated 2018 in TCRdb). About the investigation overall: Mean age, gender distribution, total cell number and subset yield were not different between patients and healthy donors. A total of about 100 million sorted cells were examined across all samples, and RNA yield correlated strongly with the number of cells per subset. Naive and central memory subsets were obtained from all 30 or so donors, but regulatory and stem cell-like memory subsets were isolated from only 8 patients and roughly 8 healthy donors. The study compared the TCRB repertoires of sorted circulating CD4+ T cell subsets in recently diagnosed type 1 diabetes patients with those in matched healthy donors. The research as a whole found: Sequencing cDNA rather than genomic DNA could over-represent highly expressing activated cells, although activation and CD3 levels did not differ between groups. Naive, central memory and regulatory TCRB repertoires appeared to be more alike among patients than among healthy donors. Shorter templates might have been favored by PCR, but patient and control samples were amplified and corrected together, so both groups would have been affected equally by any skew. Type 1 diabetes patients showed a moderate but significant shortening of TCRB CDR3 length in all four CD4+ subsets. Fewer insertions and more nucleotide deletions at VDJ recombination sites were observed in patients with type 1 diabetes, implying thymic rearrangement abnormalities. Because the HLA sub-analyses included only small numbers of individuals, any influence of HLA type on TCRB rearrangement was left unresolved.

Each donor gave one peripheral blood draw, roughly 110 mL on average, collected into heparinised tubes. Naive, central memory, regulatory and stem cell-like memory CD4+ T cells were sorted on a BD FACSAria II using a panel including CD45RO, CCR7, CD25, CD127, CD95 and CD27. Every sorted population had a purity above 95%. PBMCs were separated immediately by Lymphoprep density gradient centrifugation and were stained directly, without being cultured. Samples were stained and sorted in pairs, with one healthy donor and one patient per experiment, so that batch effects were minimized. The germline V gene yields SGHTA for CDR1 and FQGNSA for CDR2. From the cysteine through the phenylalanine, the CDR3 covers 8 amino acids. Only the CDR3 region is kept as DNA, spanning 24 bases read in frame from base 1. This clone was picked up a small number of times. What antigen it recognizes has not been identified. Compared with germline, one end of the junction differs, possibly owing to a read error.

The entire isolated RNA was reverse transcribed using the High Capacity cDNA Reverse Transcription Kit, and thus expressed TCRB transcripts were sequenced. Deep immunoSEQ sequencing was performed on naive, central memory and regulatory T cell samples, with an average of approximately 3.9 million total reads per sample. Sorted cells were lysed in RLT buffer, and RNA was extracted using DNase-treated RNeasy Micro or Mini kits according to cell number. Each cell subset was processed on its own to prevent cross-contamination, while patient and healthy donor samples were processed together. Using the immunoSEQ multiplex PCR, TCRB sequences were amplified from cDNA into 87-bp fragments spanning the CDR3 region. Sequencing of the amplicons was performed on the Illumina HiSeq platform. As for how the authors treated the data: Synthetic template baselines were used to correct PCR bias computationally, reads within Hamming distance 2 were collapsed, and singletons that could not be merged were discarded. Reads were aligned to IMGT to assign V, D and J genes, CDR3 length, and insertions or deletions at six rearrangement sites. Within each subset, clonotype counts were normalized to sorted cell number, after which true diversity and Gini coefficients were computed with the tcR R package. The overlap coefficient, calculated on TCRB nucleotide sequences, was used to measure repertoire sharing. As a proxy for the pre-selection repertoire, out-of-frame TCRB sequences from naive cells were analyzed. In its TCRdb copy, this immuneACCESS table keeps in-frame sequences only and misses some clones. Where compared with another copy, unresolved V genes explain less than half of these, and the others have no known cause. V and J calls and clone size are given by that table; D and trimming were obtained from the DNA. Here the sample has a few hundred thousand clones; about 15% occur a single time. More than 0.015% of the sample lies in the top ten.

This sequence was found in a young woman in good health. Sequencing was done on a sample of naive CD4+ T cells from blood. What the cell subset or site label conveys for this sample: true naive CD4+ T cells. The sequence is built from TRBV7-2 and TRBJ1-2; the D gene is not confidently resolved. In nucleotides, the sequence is TGTGCCAGCAGCCCCGGTTCCTTC. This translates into CASSPGSF.